Following are 5 T cell receptor beta chains from one sample sequenced in a study of blood T cell repertoires in COVID-19. The table came from immunoSEQ multiplex PCR; TCRdb's copy has only in-frame clones and leaves some out. The table shows approximately 200,000 clones, with approximately 81% occurring only once. The sample was peripheral blood. These receptors were taken from a woman aged 55-70 years who had recovered from COVID-19.

This chain uses TRBV3-1 (or the pseudogene TRBV3-2) with TRBJ1-2; D call uncertain. This CDR3 has 15 amino acids. The germline gives CDR1 LGHDT, CDR2 YNNKEL (reference sequence). V lost 0 bases to trimming and J lost 0 bases, with 8 bases between them. The CDR3 loop reads CASSQDQDTNYGYTF. CDR3 coding DNA: TGTGCCAGCAGCCAAGATCAGGATACTAACTATGGCTACACCTTC.

The V gene is TRBV12-5, the J gene TRBJ1-6, with D hard to call. CDR1 is LGHNT, CDR2 FRNRAP, per germline. This CDR3 comprises 14 residues. V lost 8 bases and J lost 6, with 14 bases in between. The CDR3 reads CASSPPRGNSPLHF. The CDR3 bases are TGTGCTAGTAGTCCTCCCCGGGGTAATTCACCCCTCCACTTT. Filled out from reference TRBV12-5 and TRBJ1-6, the complete variable domain reads DARVTQTPRHKVTEMGQEVTMRCQPILGHNTVFWYRQTMMQGLELLAYFRNRAPLDDSGMPKDRFSAEMPDATLATLKIQPSEPRDSAVYFCASSPPRGNSPLHFGNGTRLTVT.

The rearrangement links TRBV30 to TRBJ2-3; D uncertain. CDR1 is GTSNPN and CDR2 is SVGIG in the germline V gene (reference sequence). CDR3 size: 12 residues. Trimming pared 8 bases from V and 2 bases from J, leaving 11 bases between. The CDR3 loop is CAAPGTTDTQYF. The CDR3 bases are TGTGCCGCCCCAGGAACCACAGATACGCAGTATTTT.

As DNA, the CDR3 is TGTGCCAGCAGCTTGGTTCAGAACTATGGCTACACCTTC. Translating it yields CASSLVQNYGYTF. The chain carries TRBV11-2 and TRBJ1-2; no definite D call. The CDR3 sequence is 13 residues long. The germline CDR1 and CDR2 sequences are SGHAT and FQNNGV. V lost 3 bases, J lost 2 bases, and 7 bases lay in between.

The V call is TRBV3-1 (or the pseudogene TRBV3-2), the J call TRBJ2-7, with D tentatively TRBD2 (5 bases). CDR3 size: 13 residues. V lost 4 bases and J lost 5, with 12 bases in between. The germline V gene encodes CDR1 LGHDT and CDR2 YNNKEL (reference sequence). Written as DNA, the CDR3 is TGTGCCAGCAGCCCCGGGGTAGGAGACGAGCAGTACTTC. It is translated as CASSPGVGDEQYF.